This paragraph reports one TCR beta chain. Its antigen is unknown. Some clones are missing from TCRdb's copy, which holds only in-frame ones; the method was immunoSEQ multiplex PCR. The table has 2 million to 2.5 million clones, approximately 96% seen once. The sample originates from a study of shared clonotypes between healthy human individuals. Study findings and constraints: Unshared clonotypes carried lower generation probabilities than those common to all four donors.

Germline V lookup: CDR1 SGHNT, CDR2 YYREEE (reference sequence). The length of the CDR3 is 15 residues. The J segment lost 5 bases and the V segment lost 0 bases, leaving 4 bases of the junction unmatched. This clonotype originated in a man between 18 and 35 years old in good health. Sequencing used naive CD4+ T cells sorted from blood. The subset: CD45RA+ positively selected. This rearrangement joins TRBV5-4 to TRBJ2-2, with 7 positions matching TRBD1. CDR3 residues: CASSLGDRRTGELFF. The CDR3 coding sequence is TGTGCCAGCAGCTTGGGGGACAGACGGACCGGGGAGCTGTTTTTT.